This TCR beta chain was captured by sequencing in a study of blood T cell repertoires in COVID-19. Overall study context: The analysed material was cDNA or gDNA that came from T cells, B-cell-depleted T cells, or PBMCs.

Participants, roughly 18 to 90 years old, spanned 25 or so US areas. This CDR3 has 14 residues. The germline CDR1 and CDR2 sequences are SGHTA and FQGNSA. V shed 3 bases and J shed 0 bases, with 5 bases lying between them. TCRdb's copy holds only in-frame clones and misses some; the assay was immunoSEQ multiplex PCR. The data show fewer than 450,000 clones, around 90% seen once. This receptor was identified in a woman aged 18-29 years who had recovered from COVID-19. Source material: PBMCs or T cells enriched from blood (not recorded which). The J gene is TRBJ1-4, the V gene TRBV7-2; D remains unclear. This chain's CDR3 is CASSFLTTNEKLFF. In DNA, the CDR3 is TGTGCCAGCAGCTTCCTTACAACTAATGAAAAACTGTTTTTT.